This T cell receptor beta chain was observed in a study of read filtering for tumor transcriptome and immune sequencing. In the study overall: The cohort had over 16 men and 14 to 15 women aged roughly 47 to 80, mean roughly 65 years.

This library used roughly 400 ng RNA and molecular barcoded adaptors spanning alpha/delta and beta/gamma chains. TCRdb used MiXCR to reprocess the reads, holding one entry per CDR3 protein. The sample holds almost 40,000 distinct CDR3 sequences; 14% are singletons and the top ten take 18%. This clonotype was seen ten or more times. Its antigen is still unknown. Study-wide results and caveats: Approximately 77% of IR-seq clonotypes had a single read, yet these held about 3.5% of reads.

The J segment lost 8 bases and the V segment lost 5 bases, leaving 5 bases of the junction unmatched. CDR3 size: 12 residues. The TCR comes from a donor at least 40 years old with multiple myeloma. The sample consisted of a population of CD138-negative cells sorted from bone marrow. V is TRBV12-3 or TRBV12-4 and J is TRBJ1-1; 7 nucleotides match TRBD1. CDR3: CASSPDRAEAFF. CDR3 nucleotides: TGTGCCAGCAGTCCCGACAGGGCCGAAGCTTTCTTT.